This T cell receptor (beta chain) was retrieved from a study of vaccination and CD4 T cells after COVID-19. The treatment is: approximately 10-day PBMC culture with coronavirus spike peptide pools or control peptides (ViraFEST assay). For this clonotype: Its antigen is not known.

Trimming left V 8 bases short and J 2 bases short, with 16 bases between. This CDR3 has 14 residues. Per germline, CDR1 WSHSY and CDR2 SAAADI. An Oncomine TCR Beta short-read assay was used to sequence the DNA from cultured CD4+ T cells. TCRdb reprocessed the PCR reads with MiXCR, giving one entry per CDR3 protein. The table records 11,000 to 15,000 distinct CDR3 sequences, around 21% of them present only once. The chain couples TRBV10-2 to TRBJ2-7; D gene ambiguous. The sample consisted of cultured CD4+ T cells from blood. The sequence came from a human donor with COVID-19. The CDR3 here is CASQISGSPYEQYF. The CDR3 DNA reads TGCGCCAGCCAGATCTCCGGGTCCCCCTACGAGCAGTACTTC.